This TCR beta chain derives from a study of blood T cell repertoires in COVID-19. Measured with immunoSEQ multiplex PCR; TCRdb has only the in-frame clones, and not every one. The sample includes roughly 240,000 clones, about 90% of them seen just once. CDR1 is MDHEN, CDR2 SYDVKM, per germline. This CDR3 comprises 15 residues. The V and J ends lost 3 bases and 8 bases, in that order; junction bases with no gene match: 4. Enrollees, about 18 to 89 years old, lived in approximately 25 US areas. The TCR originated in a man aged 50 to 60 who had been exposed to COVID-19. Sequenced: PBMCs or T cells enriched from blood (not recorded which). The rearrangement uses TRBV28 and TRBJ1-4, with 12 bases aligning to TRBD1. The CDR3 loop is CASSLGQGAEEKLFF. DNA of the CDR3: TGTGCCAGCAGTTTGGGACAGGGGGCGGAGGAAAAACTGTTTTTT.